The source of this T cell receptor (beta chain) is a study of cytomegalovirus exposure and HLA in healthy donors. Study context: Tens of millions of unique TCR sequences came from HLA-typed donors in an early release.

As for this clone: What it recognizes is unknown.

Primers for the PCR totalled 60 Vbeta and 13 Jbeta. Data came from immunoSEQ multiplex PCR; TCRdb stores just in-frame clones and leaves some out. This table holds roughly 150,000 clones, under 70% found once. Study findings and constraints: Another analysis was done later, and it associated 16,951 TCR beta sequences with HLA alleles at 0.05 false discovery rate. TCR beta V- and J-gene trimming, according to a later analysis, was linked to a missense DCLRE1C variant. In vitro confirmation showed a few CMV-associated chains to be CMV antigen specific.

The sequence came from a woman aged 25 to 39 in good health and CMV-seropositive. Sequencing was carried out using PBMCs.

CDR3 DNA: TGTGCCAGCAGCTTAGCGCCGACTAGCGGAAACAATGAGCAGTTCTTC. It is translated as CASSLAPTSGNNEQFF. V is TRBV7-6 and J is TRBJ2-1; 9 bases match TRBD2. In germline, CDR1 is SGHVS, CDR2 FNYEAQ. This CDR3 has 16 residues. V lost 0 bases to trimming and J lost 5 bases; unmatched junction nucleotides: 5.